Here is one T cell receptor beta chain with its context. Its antigen remains unidentified. This entry comes from a study of OX40 agonist ivuxolimab in advanced cancers. Study-level information: One hepatocellular carcinoma and a couple of cutaneous melanoma patients partially responded. Overall study results and limits: The antigen specificity of the peripheral T cells (those that were expanded) was not determined.

Looked up from germline, CDR1 is SGHDT and CDR2 is YYEEEE. This CDR3 region has 12 residues. V shed 9 bases and J 3 bases; nucleotides not matched to a gene: 4. The protocol was immunoSEQ multiplex PCR, while the TCRdb copy is restricted to in-frame clones and leaves out a portion. The sample lists about 84,000 clones, 75% to 95% occurring once. This receptor was identified in an adult with an advanced solid tumor such as melanoma, head and neck, liver or kidney cancer. Sequenced here: CD4+ or CD8+ T cells sorted from blood, sampled in a trial of the OX40 agonist ivuxolimab. This chain connects TRBV5-6 to TRBJ1-2; 8 nucleotides match TRBD1. The DNA of the CDR3 is TGTGCCACCCGACAGGGGTACTATGGCTACACCTTC. Its protein is CATRQGYYGYTF.